This TCR beta chain was documented in a study of cytomegalovirus exposure and HLA in healthy donors. The PCR ran on 60 Vbeta and 13 Jbeta primers. TCRdb keeps only in-frame clones here, not all; method: immunoSEQ multiplex PCR. This sample has approximately 100,000 clones; around 73% occur once, and the top ten carry about 4%. J gave up 7 bases and V 5 bases, and 10 bases lay outside the gene matches. Germline V gene data show CDR1 as MNHEY and CDR2 as SMNVEV (reference sequence). The CDR3 consists of 15 residues. Study-level points and caveats: Common viral pathogens were later found to be apparently linked to several of the most significant clusters.

As concerns this clone: The antigen is undetermined.

The sequenced material came from PBMCs. The chain links TRBV27 to TRBJ2-1, with 8 bases matching TRBD2. The sequence derives from a woman aged 40 to 55 in good health and CMV-seropositive. The CDR3 bases are TGTGCCAGCAGTCCCGGGGGCGGGAGGTCGAATGAGCAGTTCTTC. This gives the protein CASSPGGGRSNEQFF.